This T cell receptor (beta chain) was captured in a study of blood T cell repertoires in COVID-19. Overall study: Nucleic acid was either cDNA or gDNA, and it came from T cells, B-cell-depleted T cells, or PBMCs.

Enrolled through a virtual design, the participants were between roughly 18 and 95 years of age and came from roughly 22 US areas. Trimming took off 0 bases at V and 6 bases at J, with 14 bases between the two ends. CDR3 size: 15 residues. CDR1 LGHNA and CDR2 YSLEER come from the germline V gene. Authors' processing steps: Amplification of reference gene primers was used by the study to estimate nucleated cell counts. TCRdb keeps only in-frame clones here, not all; method: immunoSEQ multiplex PCR. V and J calls and clone size are copied from that table; D and trimming were computed from the DNA. The repertoire has some 230,000 clones, approximately 83% of them found once; the top ten carry 1.3%.

The TCR originated in a woman in her forties with acute COVID-19. The sequencing sample was made of PBMCs or T cells enriched from blood (not recorded which). The chain joins TRBV4-3 to TRBJ1-1, with D perhaps matching TRBD1 (6 bases). The CDR3 nucleotides read TGCGCCAGCAGCCAAGATACAGGGCTCATCGCTGAAGCTTTCTTT. This translates into CASSQDTGLIAEAFF.